These T cell receptor beta chains were read from a single sample in a study of beta chain features in type 1 diabetes. TCRdb's copy holds only in-frame clones and misses some; the assay was immunoSEQ multiplex PCR. The table includes some 240,000 clones, approximately 16% detected once. The sequenced material came from naive CD4+ T cells from blood. Receptors originate from a man aged 25-45 years with type 1 diabetes. Both conserved end residues are part of each CDR3. The D gene is left open where the match is weak. Clone size is given for some rows only: seen once, a few or many times, or a class if the clone is expanded.

TRBJ1-2 TRBV7-2 few . CASSRSGSGLNGYTF TGTGCCAGCAGTCGAAGCGGGTCCGGTTTAAATGGCTACACCTTC
TRBJ1-1 TRBV7-2 . TRBD1 CASSFRQGRTEAFF TGTGCCAGCAGCTTTCGACAGGGGAGGACTGAAGCTTTCTTT
TRBJ2-7 TRBV14 . . CASSQAGGQYF TGTGCCAGCAGCCAAGCAGGAGGGCAGTACTTC
TRBJ2-3 TRBV18 few TRBD1 CASSPPGQGGDTQYF TGTGCCAGCTCACCGCCGGGACAGGGAGGCGATACGCAGTATTTT
TRBJ2-5 TRBV9 few . CASSVGLQETQYF TGTGCCAGCAGCGTGGGACTTCAAGAGACCCAGTACTTC
TRBJ2-5 TRBV4-1 . TRBD2 CASSPSGQETQYF TGCGCCAGCAGCCCTAGCGGACAAGAGACCCAGTACTTC
TRBJ2-5 TRBV18 . . CASSPSEGRETQYF TGTGCCAGCTCACCCTCGGAGGGCCGGGAGACCCAGTACTTC
TRBJ2-2 TRBV6-5 . TRBD1 CASSDRGTTGELFF TGTGCCAGCAGTGACAGGGGAACCACCGGGGAGCTGTTTTTT
TRBJ2-5 TRBV5-1 . . CASSLGTVKETQYF TGCGCCAGCAGCTTGGGAACGGTCAAAGAGACCCAGTACTTC
TRBJ2-7 TRBV7-2 . TRBD2 CASSLGLAGTEQYF TGTGCCAGCAGCTTGGGACTAGCGGGAACCGAGCAGTACTTC
TRBJ2-7 TRBV5-1 . TRBD2 CASSPLAGVEYEQYF TGCGCCAGCAGCCCACTAGCGGGAGTGGAGTACGAGCAGTACTTC
TRBJ2-1 TRBV30 few TRBD2 CAWRAGGNYNEQFF TGTGCCTGGAGAGCGGGAGGGAACTACAATGAGCAGTTCTTC
TRBJ2-7 TRBV4-1 . . CASSRNQRDTAREQYF TGCGCCAGCAGCCGCAATCAACGGGACACCGCTCGGGAGCAGTACTTC
TRBJ2-5 TRBV10-3 few . CAISEPTLTGQETQYF TGTGCCATCAGTGAGCCAACGCTGACAGGCCAAGAGACCCAGTACTTC
TRBJ2-1 TRBV6-5 once TRBD2 CATTSGAGDEQFF TGTGCCACCACAAGCGGCGCGGGAGATGAGCAGTTCTTC
TRBJ1-2 TRBV7-9 . . CASSLLNAHGYTF TGTGCCAGCAGCTTATTGAACGCCCATGGCTACACCTTC
TRBJ2-1 TRBV18 few . CASSLDSNNEQFF TGTGCCAGCTCTCTTGACAGCAACAATGAGCAGTTCTTC
TRBJ1-2 TRBV30 few TRBD1 CALARGLNYGYTF TGTGCCTTGGCCAGGGGGCTAAACTATGGCTACACCTTC
TRBJ2-2 TRBV14 few TRBD1 CASSTTGRVTGELFF TGTGCCAGCAGTACGACAGGGAGAGTCACCGGGGAGCTGTTTTTT
TRBJ2-5 TRBV7-2 few . CASSRAIQGETQYF TGTGCCAGCTCACGGGCTATCCAGGGAGAGACCCAGTACTTC
TRBJ2-1 TRBV5-4 . . CASSLALNRATQNEQFF TGTGCCAGCAGCTTGGCCCTAAATAGGGCGACCCAGAATGAGCAGTTCTTC
TRBJ2-1 TRBV11-1 . . CASSPFGSRGKGNEQFF TGTGCCAGCAGCCCTTTCGGAAGCAGGGGAAAGGGCAATGAGCAGTTCTTC
TRBJ2-7 TRBV4-1 . TRBD1 CASSQNRDRGDEQYF TGCGCCAGCAGCCAAAACCGGGACAGGGGCGACGAGCAGTACTTC
TRBJ2-1 TRBV29-1 . TRBD2 CSVVSGNPYNEQFF TGCAGCGTTGTTAGCGGGAACCCCTACAATGAGCAGTTCTTC
TRBJ2-7 TRBV7-2 . TRBD2 CASSLAIAGGYEQYF TGTGCCAGCAGCTTAGCTATAGCGGGAGGGTACGAGCAGTACTTC
TRBJ2-5 TRBV7-9 . . CASSLRETSRETQYF TGTGCCAGCAGCTTGAGGGAAACCTCCAGAGAGACCCAGTACTTC
TRBJ2-3 TRBV19 few . CASRSTDTQYF TGTGCCAGTAGGAGCACAGATACGCAGTATTTT
TRBJ2-3 TRBV7-9 . . CASSLEKAESQYF TGTGCCAGCAGCTTAGAAAAAGCAGAATCTCAGTATTTT
TRBJ1-4 TRBV27 . . CASKGYSSEKLFF TGTGCCAGCAAGGGTTATTCGAGTGAAAAACTGTTTTTT
TRBJ2-4 TRBV25-1 . . CASRKGGSLNIQYF TGTGCCAGCAGGAAGGGGGGTTCGTTAAACATTCAGTACTTC
TRBJ2-1 TRBV7-7 few TRBD2 CASSSSSGAYNEQFF TGTGCTAGCAGCTCTTCTAGCGGGGCCTACAATGAGCAGTTCTTC
TRBJ2-1 TRBV9 few . CASSPTLSYNEQFF TGTGCCAGCAGCCCGACACTCTCCTACAATGAGCAGTTCTTC
TRBJ2-7 TRBV25-1 . TRBD2 CASREREGFYEQYF TGTGCCAGCAGGGAGCGGGAGGGTTTCTACGAGCAGTACTTC
TRBJ2-5 TRBV16 few . CASSQGREETQYF TGTGCCAGCAGCCAAGGCAGAGAAGAGACCCAGTACTTC
TRBJ2-5 TRBV7-6 . TRBD1 CASSLGAGGVQETQYF TGTGCCAGCAGCTTAGGGGCAGGGGGCGTCCAAGAGACCCAGTACTTC
TRBJ1-1 TRBV29-1 . . CSVRALLGQNTEAFF TGCAGCGTTAGGGCCCTTTTGGGACAGAACACTGAAGCTTTCTTT
TRBJ1-5 TRBV6-5 . . CASSYSKRSNQPQHF TGTGCCAGCAGTTACTCGAAAAGAAGCAATCAGCCCCAGCATTTT
TRBJ2-3 TRBV5-1 . . CASSVRSQGTDTQYF TGCGCCAGCAGCGTACGGAGCCAGGGCACAGATACGCAGTATTTT
TRBJ2-7 TRBV29-1 . TRBD2 CSVVYLAEPYEQYF TGCAGCGTCGTATACCTAGCGGAACCCTACGAGCAGTACTTC
TRBJ2-5 TRBV29-1 few . CSVQTRFAETQYF TGCAGCGTGCAGACACGGTTCGCAGAGACCCAGTACTTC
TRBJ2-2 TRBV29-1 . TRBD1 CSVAPGQGTQLFF TGCAGCGTGGCTCCGGGACAGGGGACGCAGCTGTTTTTT
TRBJ2-3 TRBV20-1 . . CSASRADTQYF TGCAGTGCTTCCCGAGCAGATACGCAGTATTTT
TRBJ1-4 TRBV30 few . CAWTPGYNEKLFF TGTGCCTGGACGCCGGGGTATAATGAAAAACTGTTTTTT
TRBJ2-2 TRBV7-2 . . CASSLVSGNTGELFF TGTGCCAGCAGCTTAGTTAGCGGGAACACCGGGGAGCTGTTTTTT
TRBJ2-5 TRBV27 . TRBD2 CASAVASGRRETQYF TGTGCCAGCGCGGTGGCTAGCGGGAGGAGGGAGACCCAGTACTTC
TRBJ2-2 TRBV9 . . CASSALGASGELFF TGTGCCAGCAGCGCCCTCGGGGCATCCGGGGAGCTGTTTTTT
TRBJ2-7 TRBV11-3 . . CASSPASGPTYEQYF TGTGCCAGCAGCCCAGCCTCGGGACCGACCTACGAGCAGTACTTC